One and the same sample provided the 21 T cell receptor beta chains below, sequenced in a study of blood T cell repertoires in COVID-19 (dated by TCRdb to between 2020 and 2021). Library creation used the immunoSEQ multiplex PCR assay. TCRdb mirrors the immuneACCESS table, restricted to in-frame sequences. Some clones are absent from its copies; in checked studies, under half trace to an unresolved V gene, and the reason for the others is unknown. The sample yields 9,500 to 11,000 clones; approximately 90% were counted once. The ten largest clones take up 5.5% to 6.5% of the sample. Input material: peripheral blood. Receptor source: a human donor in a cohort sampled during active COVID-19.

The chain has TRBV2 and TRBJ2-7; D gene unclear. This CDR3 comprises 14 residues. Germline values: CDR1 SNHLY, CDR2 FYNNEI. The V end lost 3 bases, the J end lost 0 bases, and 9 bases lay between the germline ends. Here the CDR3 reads CASSDPFSSYEQYF. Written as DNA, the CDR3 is TGTGCCAGCAGTGATCCATTCAGCTCCTACGAGCAGTACTTC.

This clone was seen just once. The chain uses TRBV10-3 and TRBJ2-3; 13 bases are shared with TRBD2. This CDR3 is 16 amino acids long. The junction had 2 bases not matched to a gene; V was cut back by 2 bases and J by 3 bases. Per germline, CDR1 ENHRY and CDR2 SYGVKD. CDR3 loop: CAISEGLAGVTDTQYF. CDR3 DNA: TGTGCCATCAGTGAGGGACTAGCGGGGGTGACAGATACGCAGTATTTT.

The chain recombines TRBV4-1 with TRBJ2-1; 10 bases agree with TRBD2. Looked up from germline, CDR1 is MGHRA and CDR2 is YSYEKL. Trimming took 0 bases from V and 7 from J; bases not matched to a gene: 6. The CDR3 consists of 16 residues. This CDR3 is CASSQDTAGGWNEQFF. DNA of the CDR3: TGCGCCAGCAGCCAAGATACAGCGGGGGGGTGGAATGAGCAGTTCTTC.

As DNA, the CDR3 is TGCGCCAGCAGCTTGGGTCCCGGTTCACCCCTCCACTTT. Residues: CASSLGPGSPLHF. V and J are TRBV5-1 and TRBJ1-6; D is undetermined. The CDR3 contains 13 residues. In germline, CDR1 is SGHRS, CDR2 YFSETQ. Trimming cost V 0 bases and J 9 bases, with 7 bases left between them. The complete variable domain, with remaining parts taken from reference TRBV5-1 and TRBJ1-6, reads KAGVTQTPRYLIKTRGQQVTLSCSPISGHRSVSWYQQTPGQGLQFLFEYFSETQRNKGNFPGRFSGRQFSNSRSEMNVSTLELGDSALYLCASSLGPGSPLHFGNGTRLTVT.

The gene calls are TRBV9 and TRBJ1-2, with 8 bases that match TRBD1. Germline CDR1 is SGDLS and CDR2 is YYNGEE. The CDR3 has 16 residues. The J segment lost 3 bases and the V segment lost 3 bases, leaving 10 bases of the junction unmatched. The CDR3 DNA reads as TGTGCCAGCAGCGCCGGCGGCAGGGGGCTCGACTATGGCTACACCTTC. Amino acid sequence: CASSAGGRGLDYGYTF.

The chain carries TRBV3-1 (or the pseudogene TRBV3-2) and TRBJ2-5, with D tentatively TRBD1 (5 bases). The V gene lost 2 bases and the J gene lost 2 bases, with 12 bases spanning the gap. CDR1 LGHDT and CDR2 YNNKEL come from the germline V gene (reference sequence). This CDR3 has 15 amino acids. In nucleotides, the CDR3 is TGTGCCAGCAGCCAACGGACACCGTTGCAAGAGACCCAGTACTTC. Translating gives CASSQRTPLQETQYF.

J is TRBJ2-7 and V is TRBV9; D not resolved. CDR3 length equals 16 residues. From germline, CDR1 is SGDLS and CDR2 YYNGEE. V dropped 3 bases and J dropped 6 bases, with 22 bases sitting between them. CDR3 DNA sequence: TGTGCCAGCAGCGGTGGTAGGAGCTCAGTGCTAGGCGAGCAGTACTTC. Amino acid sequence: CASSGGRSSVLGEQYF.

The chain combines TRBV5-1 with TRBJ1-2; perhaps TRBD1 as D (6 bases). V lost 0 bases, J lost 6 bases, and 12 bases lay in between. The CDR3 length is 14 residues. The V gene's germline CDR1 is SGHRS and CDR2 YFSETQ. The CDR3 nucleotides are TGCGCCAGCAGCTTGGTTCAGGGGAAGGATGGCTACACCTTC. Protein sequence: CASSLVQGKDGYTF.

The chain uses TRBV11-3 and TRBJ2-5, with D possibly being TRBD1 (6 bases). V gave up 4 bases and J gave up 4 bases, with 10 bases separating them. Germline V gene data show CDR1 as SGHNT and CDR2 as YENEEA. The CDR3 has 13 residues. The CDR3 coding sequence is TGTGCCAGCAGCTCTCAGGGGCGAGAGACCCAGTACTTC. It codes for CASSSQGRETQYF.

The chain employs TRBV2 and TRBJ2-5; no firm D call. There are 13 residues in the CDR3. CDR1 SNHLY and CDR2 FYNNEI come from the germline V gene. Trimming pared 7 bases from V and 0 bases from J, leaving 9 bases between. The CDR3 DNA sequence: TGTGCCAGCAATGACGTGTACCAAGAGACCCAGTACTTC. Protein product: CASNDVYQETQYF.

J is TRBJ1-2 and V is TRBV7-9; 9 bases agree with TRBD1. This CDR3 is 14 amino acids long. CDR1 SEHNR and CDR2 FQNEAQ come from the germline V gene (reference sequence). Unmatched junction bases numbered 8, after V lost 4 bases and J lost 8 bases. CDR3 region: CASSSSGTGHGYTF. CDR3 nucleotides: TGTGCCAGCAGCTCCTCCGGGACAGGGCACGGCTACACCTTC.

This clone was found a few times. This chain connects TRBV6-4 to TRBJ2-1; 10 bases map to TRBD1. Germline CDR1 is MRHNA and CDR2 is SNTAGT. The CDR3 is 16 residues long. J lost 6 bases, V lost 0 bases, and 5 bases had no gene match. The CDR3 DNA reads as TGTGCCAGCAGTGACTCGACAGGGGGCGCGTTCAATGAGCAGTTCTTC. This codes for CASSDSTGGAFNEQFF.

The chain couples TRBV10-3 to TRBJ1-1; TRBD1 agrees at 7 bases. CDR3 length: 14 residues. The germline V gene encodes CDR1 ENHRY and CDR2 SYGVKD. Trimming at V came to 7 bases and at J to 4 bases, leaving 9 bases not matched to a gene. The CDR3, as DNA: TGTGCCATCACAACTGACCCAGGGGGCACTGAAGCTTTCTTT. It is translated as CAITTDPGGTEAFF.

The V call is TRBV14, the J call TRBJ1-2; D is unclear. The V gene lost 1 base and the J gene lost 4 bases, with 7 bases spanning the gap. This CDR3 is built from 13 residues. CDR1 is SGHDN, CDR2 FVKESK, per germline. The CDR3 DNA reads TGTGCCAGCAGCCAAGGTCGGTCCTATGGCTACACCTTC. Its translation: CASSQGRSYGYTF.

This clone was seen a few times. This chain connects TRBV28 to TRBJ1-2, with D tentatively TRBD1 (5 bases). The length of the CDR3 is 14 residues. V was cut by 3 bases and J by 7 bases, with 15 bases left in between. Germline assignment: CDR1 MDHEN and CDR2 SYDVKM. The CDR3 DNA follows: TGTGCCAGCAGTTTTGGGGCCAGGCCTCCTGGCTACACCTTC. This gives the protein CASSFGARPPGYTF.

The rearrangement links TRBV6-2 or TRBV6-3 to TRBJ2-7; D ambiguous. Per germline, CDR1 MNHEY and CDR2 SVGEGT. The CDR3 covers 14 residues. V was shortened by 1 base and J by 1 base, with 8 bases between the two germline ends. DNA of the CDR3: TGTGCCAGCAGTTACTACGTCGGTTCCTACGAGCAGTACTTC. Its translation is CASSYYVGSYEQYF.

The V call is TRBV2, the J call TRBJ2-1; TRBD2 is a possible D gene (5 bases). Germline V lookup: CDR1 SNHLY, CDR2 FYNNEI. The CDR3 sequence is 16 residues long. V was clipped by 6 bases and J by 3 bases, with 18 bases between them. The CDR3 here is CASSRSKSGGYNEQFF. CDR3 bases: TGTGCCAGCAGCCGGAGTAAAAGCGGAGGCTACAATGAGCAGTTCTTC. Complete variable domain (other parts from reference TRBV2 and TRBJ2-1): EPEVTQTPSHQVTQMGQEVILRCVPISNHLYFYWYRQILGQKVEFLVSFYNNEISEKSEIFDDQFSVERPDGSNFTLKIRSTKLEDSAMYFCASSRSKSGGYNEQFFGPGTRLTVL.

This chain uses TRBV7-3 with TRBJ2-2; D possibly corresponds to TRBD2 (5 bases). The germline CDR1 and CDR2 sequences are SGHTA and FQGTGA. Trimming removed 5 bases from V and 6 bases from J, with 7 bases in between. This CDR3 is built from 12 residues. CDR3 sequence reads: CASSEGAGELFF. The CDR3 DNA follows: TGTGCCAGCAGCGAGGGCGCCGGGGAGCTGTTTTTT.

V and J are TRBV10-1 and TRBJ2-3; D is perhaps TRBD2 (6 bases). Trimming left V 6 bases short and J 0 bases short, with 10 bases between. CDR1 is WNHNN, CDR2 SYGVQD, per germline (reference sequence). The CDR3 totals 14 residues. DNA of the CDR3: TGCGCCAGCAGCCGCGGGGTTAGCACAGATACGCAGTATTTT. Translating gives CASSRGVSTDTQYF.

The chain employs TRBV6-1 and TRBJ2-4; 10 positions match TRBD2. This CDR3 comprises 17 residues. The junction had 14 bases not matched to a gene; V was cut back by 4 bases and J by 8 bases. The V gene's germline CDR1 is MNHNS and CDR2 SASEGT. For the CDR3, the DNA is TGTGCCAGCAGTGGAGGCGATAGCGGGGGGCCCTGGGACATTCAGTACTTC. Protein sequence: CASSGGDSGGPWDIQYF.

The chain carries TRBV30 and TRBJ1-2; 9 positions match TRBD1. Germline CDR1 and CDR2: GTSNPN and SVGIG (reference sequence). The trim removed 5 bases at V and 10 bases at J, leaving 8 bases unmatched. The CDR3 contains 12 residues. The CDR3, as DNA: TGTGCCTGGTCATCCACAGGGGGCGTCTACACCTTC. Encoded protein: CAWSSTGGVYTF.